This TCR beta chain derives from a study of beta chain features in type 1 diabetes. Study details: Patients looked much like healthy donors when it came to age, gender and cell yields.

Expressed TCRB transcripts got sequenced, as all isolated RNA was reverse transcribed. The protocol was immunoSEQ multiplex PCR, while the TCRdb copy is restricted to in-frame clones and leaves out a portion. In the table there are about 38,000 clones, 50% to 75% of which are singletons. Specimen: Tregs from blood. The source of this sequence is a woman aged 25 to 39 in good health.

DNA of the CDR3: TGTGCCAGCAGTTTGGCGTTGACAGCTACCTACGAGCAGTACTTC. It translates to CASSLALTATYEQYF. The chain recombines TRBV28 with TRBJ2-7, with TRBD1 as a possible D gene (5 bases). Per germline, CDR1 MDHEN and CDR2 SYDVKM. This CDR3 has 15 residues. V gave up 3 bases and J gave up 2 bases, with 14 bases separating them.